This is a list of T cell receptor beta chains from one sample in a study of blood T cell repertoires in COVID-19. TCRdb's table, derived via immunoSEQ multiplex PCR, lists solely in-frame clones and lacks some. This table holds fewer than 30,000 clones, 85% to 90% found once. The sample comprised peripheral blood. All receptors come from a man in his 60s with acute or convalescent COVID-19. The conserved cysteine and the conserved F or W are not part of the CDR3 here. The D gene is left open where the match is weak. The listing skips clone size in some rows; elsewhere it reads once, few, many or a size class.

>TRBV18|TRBJ1-2|TRBD1|NA
ASSPPGTGVRSGYT
>TRBV3-1/TRBV3-2|TRBJ2-7|TRBD1|NA
ASSRDRGAYEQY
>TRBV14|TRBJ1-1|NA|NA
ASSQDGAGVNTEAF
>TRBV6-1|TRBJ2-7|TRBD1|NA
ASSDPGTGIYEQY
>TRBV27|TRBJ2-7|NA|NA
ASSPGTVLTYEQY
>TRBV19|TRBJ2-5|NA|NA
ASQGRQLSETQY
>TRBV5-1|TRBJ1-5|TRBD1|NA
ASSIGQDQPQH
>TRBV6-5|TRBJ1-1|TRBD1|NA
ASRRTGGNGEAF
>TRBV11-3|TRBJ2-3|NA|NA
ASSQDGSTDTQY
>TRBV5-1|TRBJ1-1|TRBD1|NA
ASSSKTGTGGLGTEAF
>TRBV28|TRBJ2-2|TRBD1|NA
ASSFLDRASGELF
>TRBV29-1|TRBJ2-3|TRBD1|NA
SVRTGPDTQY
>TRBV28|TRBJ1-2|NA|NA
ASSLADNYGYT
>TRBV12-3/TRBV12-4|TRBJ2-7|NA|NA
ASSSRTAGEQY
>TRBV11-2|TRBJ1-3|NA|NA
ASSPGGGSSGNTIY
>TRBV5-4|TRBJ2-3|NA|once
ASSFSREQDTQY
>TRBV7-6|TRBJ2-3|TRBD2|NA
ASSLNGRGLAGTSTDTQY